Below are 22 T cell receptor beta chains sequenced from a single sample in a study of blood T cell repertoires in COVID-19. Repertoires were generated with immunoSEQ multiplex PCR, while TCRdb's copy carries only in-frame clones and drops some. The repertoire consists of about 200,000 clones, with approximately 86% occurring once and the leading ten covering about 5%. Sequencing was performed on PBMCs or T cells enriched from blood (not recorded which). These receptors were taken from a woman aged 60 to 75 with acute COVID-19.

V and J are TRBV7-9 and TRBJ1-2; a weak D match, TRBD1 (5 bases). The CDR3 covers 14 residues. CDR1 is SEHNR, CDR2 FQNEAQ, per germline (reference sequence). V was clipped by 5 bases and J by 8 bases, with 18 bases between them. As DNA, the CDR3 is TGTGCCAGCAGCCCAGACGGAGGGGCGGGGGGCTACACCTTC. Residues: CASSPDGGAGGYTF. The full variable domain, in which reference TRBV7-9 and TRBJ1-2 provide the parts outside the CDR3, is DTGVSQNPRHKITKRGQNVTFRCDPISEHNRLYWYRQTLGQGPEFLTYFQNEAQLEKSRLLSDRFSAERPKGSFSTLEIQRTEQGDSAMYLCASSPDGGAGGYTFGSGTRLTVV.

The J gene is TRBJ1-6, the V gene TRBV5-1; D gene unclear. This CDR3 is 12 amino acids long. Germline V CDR1 and CDR2: SGHRS, YFSETQ. V shed 4 bases and J shed 9 bases, with 8 bases lying between them. CDR3 bases: TGCGCCAGCAGCCCCAGTGGTTCACCCCTCCACTTT. Amino acid sequence: CASSPSGSPLHF.

The chain couples TRBV19 to TRBJ1-1; D call uncertain. The CDR3 spans 13 residues. Deletions cut 6 bases from V and 1 base from J, with 9 bases between. Germline lookup yields CDR1 LNHDA and CDR2 SQIVND (reference sequence). CDR3: CASRHRGNTEAFF. Written as DNA, the CDR3 is TGTGCCAGTAGGCACCGGGGGAACACTGAAGCTTTCTTT.

CDR3 sequence reads: CAWSRRQGYEKLFF. DNA of the CDR3: TGTGCCTGGAGTAGAAGGCAGGGTTATGAAAAACTGTTTTTT. V gene TRBV30 combines with J gene TRBJ1-4; maybe TRBD1 (5 bases). Germline assignment: CDR1 GTSNPN and CDR2 SVGIG (reference sequence). V was trimmed by 2 bases and J by 6 bases, leaving 13 bases between them. CDR3 length: 14 amino acids.

The V gene is TRBV25-1, the J gene TRBJ2-7; D is possibly TRBD2 (5 bases). Trimming left V 5 bases short and J 0 bases short, with 8 bases between. The CDR3 consists of 13 residues. Germline CDR1 is MGHDK and CDR2 is SYGVNS. In DNA, the CDR3 is TGTGCCAGCAGTAGGCTAGCCTCCTACGAGCAGTACTTC. Its translation: CASSRLASYEQYF.

CDR3 loop: CASSFRQGPFF. In nucleotides, the CDR3 is TGTGCCAGCAGTTTCCGACAGGGGCCGTTCTTC. The chain couples TRBV12-3 or TRBV12-4 to TRBJ2-1; the match to TRBD1 covers 8 bases. The CDR3 loop spans 11 amino acids. Unmatched junction bases numbered 4, after V lost 3 bases and J lost 15 bases.

The chain links TRBV6-5 to TRBJ1-5; D unresolved. The germline gives CDR1 MNHEY, CDR2 SVGAGI. The CDR3 runs 13 residues. V lost 0 bases and J 12 bases, leaving 12 bases between the germline ends. The CDR3 sequence is CASSYSYGSFQHF. CDR3 DNA: TGTGCCAGCAGTTACTCGTACGGGAGTTTCCAGCATTTT.

This clone was seen a handful of times. The gene calls are TRBV9 and TRBJ1-1; 9 bases are a match to TRBD1. Germline V gives CDR1 SGDLS, CDR2 YYNGEE. V lost 0 bases to trimming and J lost 1 base; unmatched junction nucleotides: 7. The CDR3 contains 17 residues. The CDR3 DNA follows: TGTGCCAGCAGCGTAGGACCACAGGGGGCTGGGAACACTGAAGCTTTCTTT. It is translated as CASSVGPQGAGNTEAFF. Based on the CDR3 plus reference TRBV9 and TRBJ1-1, the full variable domain is DSGVTQTPKHLITATGQRVTLRCSPRSGDLSVYWYQQSLDQGLQFLIQYYNGEERAKGNILERFSAQQFPDLHSELNLSSLELGDSALYFCASSVGPQGAGNTEAFFGQGTRLTVV.

The chain combines TRBV19 with TRBJ1-4; 7 bases fit TRBD1. CDR1 and CDR2 (germline): LNHDA, SQIVND (reference sequence). The junction had 9 bases not matched to a gene; V was cut back by 11 bases and J by 6 bases. The CDR3 has 13 amino acids. The CDR3 sequence is CAASEGAYEKLFF. CDR3 DNA: TGTGCCGCATCTGAGGGGGCCTATGAAAAACTGTTTTTT.

CDR3 nucleotide sequence: TGTGCCAGCAGTTTCTCGGGACAGGGTTACTACGAGCAGTACGTC. Its protein product is CASSFSGQGYYEQYV. The chain is built from TRBV28 and TRBJ2-7; 9 bases match TRBD1. Germline V CDR1 and CDR2: MDHEN, SYDVKM. CDR3 length: 15 amino acids. V was clipped by 3 bases and J by 3 bases; unmatched bases: 6.

The chain couples TRBV3-1 (or the pseudogene TRBV3-2) to TRBJ2-4; 8 nucleotides align to TRBD2. Trimming removed 4 bases from V and 3 bases from J; junction bases left unmatched: 11. The germline V gene has CDR1 LGHDT and CDR2 YNNKEL (reference sequence). The length of the CDR3 is 17 residues. The CDR3 sequence: CASSPGGLGLVKNIQYF. In DNA, the CDR3 is TGTGCCAGCAGCCCTGGGGGACTAGGCTTGGTCAAAAACATTCAGTACTTC.

This sequence joins TRBV3-1 (or the pseudogene TRBV3-2) and TRBJ2-3; 9 nucleotides match TRBD2. This CDR3 is 14 amino acids long. V was clipped by 4 bases and J by 6 bases; unmatched bases: 5. CDR1 is LGHDT and CDR2 is YNNKEL in the germline V gene (reference sequence). The CDR3 is CASSPGLASDTQYF. CDR3 coding DNA: TGTGCCAGCAGCCCGGGACTAGCATCTGATACGCAGTATTTT.

The V gene is TRBV11-2, the J gene TRBJ2-1, with a possible D match to TRBD2 (6 bases). The CDR3 sequence is 14 residues long. Trimming took 5 bases from V and 3 from J, leaving 11 bases between them. The germline gives CDR1 SGHAT, CDR2 FQNNGV. For the CDR3, the DNA is TGTGCCAGCAGCCGGGGGACCGACTACAATGAGCAGTTCTTC. Encoded protein: CASSRGTDYNEQFF.

The chain links TRBV6-4 to TRBJ2-1, with TRBD2 identical over 9 bases. Trimming removed 0 bases from V and 9 bases from J; junction bases left unmatched: 6. CDR3 length equals 15 residues. The germline gives CDR1 MRHNA, CDR2 SNTAGT. The CDR3: CASSDSPGLAVEQFF. CDR3 in DNA: TGTGCCAGCAGTGACTCTCCGGGACTAGCAGTTGAGCAGTTCTTC.

The V gene is TRBV7-2, the J gene TRBJ2-3, with a possible D match to TRBD2 (5 bases). The V and J ends lost 2 bases and 6 bases respectively, with 21 bases between them. Germline CDR1 and CDR2: SGHTA and FQGNSA. The CDR3 runs 17 residues. This CDR3 reads CASSLRGMGSSRDTQYF. As DNA, the CDR3 is TGTGCCAGCAGCTTACGGGGAATGGGGTCCTCCCGGGATACGCAGTATTTT.

The chain combines TRBV30 with TRBJ1-6, with no clear D. The V gene's germline CDR1 is GTSNPN and CDR2 SVGIG (reference sequence). V dropped 2 bases and J dropped 10 bases, with 12 bases sitting between them. This CDR3 is 13 amino acids long. The CDR3 sequence: CAWSLEGGSPLHF. CDR3 DNA sequence: TGTGCCTGGAGTTTGGAGGGAGGCTCACCCCTCCACTTT.

The V and J genes are TRBV7-2 and TRBJ1-2; D call uncertain. This CDR3 region has 13 residues. V lost 7 bases to trimming and J lost 0 bases, with 9 bases between them. Germline assignment: CDR1 SGHTA and CDR2 FQGNSA. The CDR3 DNA is TGTGCCAGCACCAGAATGGCTAACTATGGCTACACCTTC. This sequence encodes CASTRMANYGYTF.

The J gene is TRBJ1-2, the V gene TRBV19; D is undetermined. Germline V gene data show CDR1 as LNHDA and CDR2 as SQIVND (reference sequence). V lost 1 base and J 0 bases, leaving 12 bases between the germline ends. CDR3 length: 16 amino acids. CDR3 loop: CASSIVLGDANYGYTF. The CDR3 DNA reads TGTGCCAGTAGTATAGTATTGGGAGATGCTAACTATGGCTACACCTTC.

The chain combines TRBV3-1 (or the pseudogene TRBV3-2) with TRBJ2-5; perhaps TRBD2 as D (5 bases). CDR3 length: 15 residues. With 3 bases removed from V and 5 bases from J, the gap between germline ends came to 16 bases. CDR1 LGHDT and CDR2 YNNKEL come from the germline V gene (reference sequence). The CDR3 DNA reads TGTGCCAGCAGCCAGGGCGGGTTAGCGACGGAGACCCAGTACTTC. It translates to CASSQGGLATETQYF.

The CDR3 region is CATSDPQGSKLLANTGELFF. Written as DNA, the CDR3 is TGTGCCACCAGTGACCCACAGGGGTCGAAGTTACTCGCGAACACCGGGGAGCTGTTTTTT. The gene calls are TRBV24-1 and TRBJ2-2, with TRBD1 matching 7 bases. V shed 4 bases, J shed 0 bases, and the junction held 16 bases outside the gene matches. CDR3 size: 20 residues. In germline, CDR1 is KGHDR, CDR2 SFDVKD.

This clone was detected once. This chain joins TRBV7-8 and TRBJ2-5; 12 bases map to TRBD2. CDR3 length equals 14 residues. The trim removed 8 bases at V and 5 bases at J, leaving 6 bases unmatched. Germline assignment: CDR1 SGHVS and CDR2 FQNEAQ. The CDR3 region has the DNA TGTGCCAGCTCCCGACTAGCGGGAGTGGAGACCCAGTACTTC. It specifies CASSRLAGVETQYF. Filled out from reference TRBV7-8 and TRBJ2-5, the complete variable domain reads GAGVSQSPRYKVAKRGQDVALRCDPISGHVSLFWYQQALGQGPEFLTYFQNEAQLDKSGLPSDRFFAERPEGSVSTLKIQRTQQEDSAVYLCASSRLAGVETQYFGPGTRLLVL.

V and J are TRBV6-2 or TRBV6-3 and TRBJ2-2; 9 positions match TRBD1. Per the germline V gene, CDR1 is MNHEY and CDR2 is SVGEGT. J lost 0 bases, V lost 6 bases, and 2 bases had no gene match. This CDR3 region has 15 residues. The CDR3 bases are TGTGCCAGCAGCCGACAGGGGGCGAACACCGGGGAGCTGTTTTTT. Its protein is CASSRQGANTGELFF.